This T cell receptor (beta chain) emerged from a study of blood T cell repertoires in COVID-19. As to this clone: The sample contains more than one DNA sequence encoding this CDR3.

Germline CDR1 MNHEY, CDR2 SMNVEV (reference sequence). The V end was cut by 2 bases, the J end by 8 bases, with 7 bases between. The CDR3 is made up of 13 amino acids. Sequenced by immunoSEQ multiplex PCR; TCRdb stores in-frame clones only, minus some. The sample lists hundreds of thousands of clones; roughly nine tenths were seen once. This clonotype was obtained from a woman aged 25-40 years with COVID-19, enrolled during active disease. V is TRBV27 and J is TRBJ1-6; D perhaps matches TRBD1 (5 bases). Sequencing used peripheral blood. The CDR3 protein is CASSLEGDSPLHF. Written as DNA, the CDR3 is TGTGCCAGCAGTTTAGAAGGGGATTCACCCCTCCACTTT.